This T cell receptor beta chain derives from a study of cytomegalovirus exposure and HLA in healthy donors. Study findings and constraints: Among TCR sequences, most were rare, though some public TCRs appeared in many donors. Equally common other TCR beta chains were less clonally expanded than HLA-associated ones, a later analysis found.

This clone has only one observation. Its antigen remains unidentified. The PCR had 60 Vbeta and 13 Jbeta primers. Generated by immunoSEQ multiplex PCR, the TCRdb table keeps only in-frame clones and is missing some. The sample has around 110,000 clones; about 69% are singletons. The CDR3 loop spans 14 amino acids. Germline V CDR1 and CDR2: KGHSY, FQNENV. The ends were cut back, 4 bases at V and 5 bases at J, with 12 bases in the middle. Sample: PBMCs. The chain employs TRBV16 and TRBJ1-5; D might be TRBD1 (5 bases). The sequence was obtained from a woman aged 18 to 35 in good health and CMV-seronegative. The CDR3 nucleotides are TGTGCCAGCAGCCCCCCGACGGGGGATCAGCCCCAGCATTTT. This gives the protein CASSPPTGDQPQHF.